This T cell receptor beta chain emerged from a study of blood T cell repertoires in COVID-19. V gave up 3 bases and J gave up 4 bases; unmatched junction bases: 7. From germline, CDR1 is MGHDK and CDR2 SYGVNS. The CDR3 length is 16 residues. The data were produced by immunoSEQ multiplex PCR, yet TCRdb's version contains in-frame clones alone and is incomplete. Among 150,000 to 200,000 clones listed, nearly 90% were seen once. This chain uses TRBV25-1 with TRBJ1-3; 9 bases align to TRBD1. The clonotype comes from a man aged 45-60 years with acute or convalescent COVID-19. Sequenced sample: peripheral blood. The CDR3 sequence: CASSDLGTGSGNTIYF. The DNA for the CDR3 is TGTGCCAGCAGTGATTTAGGGACAGGGTCCGGAAACACCATATATTTT.